A single sample is the source of the 15 T cell receptor beta chains below, sequenced in a study of blood T cell repertoires in COVID-19. Using immunoSEQ multiplex PCR, the repertoire was profiled, and TCRdb retains in-frame clones only, with some absent. The profile covers about 81,000 clones, with about 80% appearing a single time and around 4.2% taken by the ten largest. Material: peripheral blood. These receptors came from a woman between 50 and 59 years old with acute or convalescent COVID-19.

V gene TRBV28 combines with J gene TRBJ1-2, with D tentatively TRBD1 (5 bases). Germline-derived CDR1 and CDR2 are MDHEN and SYDVKM. V lost 5 bases and J lost 6, with 19 bases in between. This CDR3 is built from 15 residues. The CDR3 DNA is TGTGCCAGCAGTCGCTCCCTGGGGGGGAGTAATGGCTACACCTTC. Residues: CASSRSLGGSNGYTF.

This clone was picked up a small number of times. V gene TRBV2 combines with J gene TRBJ1-5; D remains ambiguous. Germline lookup yields CDR1 SNHLY and CDR2 FYNNEI. V lost 0 bases and J 9 bases, leaving 6 bases between the germline ends. The CDR3 length is 12 residues. DNA for the CDR3: TGTGCCAGCAGTGAAGCCTCCAGGCCCCAGCATTTT. Translation: CASSEASRPQHF.

The rearrangement uses TRBV10-3 and TRBJ2-7, with 11 bases identical to TRBD2. CDR3 size: 13 residues. CDR1 is ENHRY and CDR2 is SYGVKD in the germline V gene. Trimming removed 10 bases from V and 5 bases from J; junction bases left unmatched: 7. DNA of the CDR3: TGTGCCACAGGGACTAGCGGAGCGAACGAGCAGTACTTC. Protein: CATGTSGANEQYF.

The rearrangement links TRBV11-2 to TRBJ1-4; tentative D call: TRBD1 (5 bases). The germline V gene has CDR1 SGHAT and CDR2 FQNNGV. Trimming pared 5 bases from V and 9 bases from J, leaving 16 bases between. The CDR3 extends over 14 amino acids. As DNA, the CDR3 is TGTGCCAGCAGCCCCCTTTCCGGGACTCAAAAACTGTTTTTT. It codes for CASSPLSGTQKLFF.

The chain recombines TRBV28 with TRBJ1-1; 7 bases agree with TRBD1. Germline CDR1 is MDHEN and CDR2 is SYDVKM. CDR3 length: 14 residues. Unmatched junction bases numbered 5, after V lost 6 bases and J lost 1 base. The CDR3 nucleotides read TGTGCCAGCAGGACGGGACAGCCGAACACTGAAGCTTTCTTT. The encoded protein is CASRTGQPNTEAFF.

The chain links TRBV19 to TRBJ1-5; D perhaps matches TRBD1 (5 bases). Trimming left V 6 bases short and J 4 bases short, with 16 bases between. CDR3 size: 15 residues. Germline CDR1 is LNHDA and CDR2 is SQIVND (reference sequence). The CDR3 spells CASSSGTVLNQPQHF. The CDR3, as DNA: TGTGCCAGTAGCAGCGGGACGGTTCTTAATCAGCCCCAGCATTTT.

The chain combines TRBV27 with TRBJ2-6, with D possibly matching TRBD2 (5 bases). This CDR3 has 16 amino acids. Germline lookup yields CDR1 MNHEY and CDR2 SMNVEV (reference sequence). V was trimmed by 2 bases and J by 0 bases, leaving 8 bases between them. The CDR3 here is CASSLEGSSGANVLTF. The CDR3 bases are TGTGCCAGCAGTTTAGAAGGGAGCTCTGGGGCCAACGTCCTGACTTTC.

The chain joins TRBV6-6 to TRBJ1-5, with D hard to call. V shed 5 bases and J shed 0 bases, with 17 bases lying between them. The CDR3 consists of 17 residues. Germline assignment: CDR1 MNHNY and CDR2 SVGAGI (reference sequence). CDR3: CASSPSINVYSNQPQHF. The DNA of the CDR3 is TGTGCCAGCAGTCCTAGTATTAACGTCTATAGCAATCAGCCCCAGCATTTT.

This CDR3 is CASSLASGIYEQYF. As DNA, the CDR3 is TGTGCCAGCAGCTTAGCTAGCGGGATCTACGAGCAGTACTTC. This chain connects TRBV7-2 to TRBJ2-7; 8 positions agree with TRBD2. Germline lookup yields CDR1 SGHTA and CDR2 FQGNSA. J was trimmed by 3 bases and V by 0 bases; bases with no gene match: 1. The CDR3 has 14 residues. Full variable domain (outside the CDR3, taken from reference TRBV7-2 and TRBJ2-7): GAGVSQSPSNKVTEKGKDVELRCDPISGHTALYWYRQSLGQGLEFLIYFQGNSAPDKSGLPSDRFSAERTGGSVSTLTIQRTQQEDSAVYLCASSLASGIYEQYFGPGTRLTVT.

V is TRBV6-2 or TRBV6-3 and J is TRBJ1-1, with TRBD1 as a possible D gene (6 bases). Between the trimmed V and J ends, which lost 6 bases and 3 bases, there was a span of 17 bases. The length of the CDR3 is 15 residues. Germline CDR1 is MNHEY and CDR2 is SVGEGT. Written as DNA, the CDR3 is TGTGCCAGCAGCGACGGGCCCAGGGGAGACACTGAAGCTTTCTTT. Its translation is CASSDGPRGDTEAFF.

The V and J genes are TRBV5-4 and TRBJ1-2, with TRBD1 matching over 10 bases. CDR1 is SGHNT and CDR2 is YYREEE in the germline V gene (reference sequence). The CDR3 sequence is 15 residues long. With 4 bases clipped from V and 3 bases from J, the junction kept 6 bases outside the gene matches. CDR3 bases: TGTGCCAGCAGCCTAGGGACAGGGGCCTACTATGGCTACACCTTC. Residues: CASSLGTGAYYGYTF.

The rearrangement uses TRBV19 and TRBJ1-2; 7 nucleotides agree with TRBD1. Germline V CDR1 and CDR2: LNHDA, SQIVND (reference sequence). The CDR3 runs 13 residues. V lost 5 bases, J lost 6 bases, and 6 bases stayed unmatched. CDR3 sequence: CASSPQGVHGYTF. The CDR3 DNA reads TGTGCCAGTAGTCCTCAGGGGGTTCATGGCTACACCTTC.

This chain links TRBV28 with TRBJ2-3, with D possibly matching TRBD1 (5 bases). The CDR3 is 17 residues long. V shed 4 bases and J shed 3 bases, with 20 bases lying between them. The germline V gene has CDR1 MDHEN and CDR2 SYDVKM. CDR3 nucleotides: TGTGCCAGCAGTTCACTGGGGCAGGGTGATGGTACAGATACGCAGTATTTT. Its protein product is CASSSLGQGDGTDTQYF.

This chain joins TRBV12-3 or TRBV12-4 and TRBJ1-1; D gene uncertain. The CDR3 covers 13 residues. The germline V and J ends were trimmed by 2 bases and 6 bases, with 10 bases remaining between them. The CDR3 DNA follows: TGTGCCAGCAGTTTATACGGGGAGGCTGAAGCTTTCTTT. It translates to CASSLYGEAEAFF.

This clone is a singleton in its sample. The chain links TRBV2 to TRBJ1-1, with unresolved D. The CDR3 contains 15 residues. Germline assignment: CDR1 SNHLY and CDR2 FYNNEI. Trimming cost V 1 base and J 0 bases, with 9 bases left between them. This CDR3 reads CASSEDQRMNTEAFF. CDR3 nucleotide sequence: TGTGCCAGCAGTGAAGATCAGAGGATGAACACTGAAGCTTTCTTT.